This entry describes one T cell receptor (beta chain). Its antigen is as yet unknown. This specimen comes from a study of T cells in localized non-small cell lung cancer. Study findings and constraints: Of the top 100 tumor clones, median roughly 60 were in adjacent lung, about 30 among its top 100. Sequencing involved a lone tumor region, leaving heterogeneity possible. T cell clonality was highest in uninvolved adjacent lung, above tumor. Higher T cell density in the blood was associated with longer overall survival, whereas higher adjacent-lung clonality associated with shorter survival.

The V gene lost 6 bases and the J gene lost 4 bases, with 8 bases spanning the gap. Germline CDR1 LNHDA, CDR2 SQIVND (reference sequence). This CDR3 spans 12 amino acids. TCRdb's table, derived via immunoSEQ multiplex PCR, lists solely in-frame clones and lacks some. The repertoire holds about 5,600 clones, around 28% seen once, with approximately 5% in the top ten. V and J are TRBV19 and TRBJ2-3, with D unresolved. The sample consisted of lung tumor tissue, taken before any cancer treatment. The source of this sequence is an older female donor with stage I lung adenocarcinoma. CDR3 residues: CASRSGADTQYF. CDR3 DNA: TGTGCCAGTAGAAGTGGGGCAGATACGCAGTATTTT.